The T cell receptor (beta chain) described here comes from a study of Ad26.COV2.S vaccination and SARS-CoV-2 variants. Study-wide results and caveats: Those who received the vaccine showed greater spike-specific TCR breadth than those given placebo.

The method was immunoSEQ multiplex PCR; TCRdb's version includes in-frame clones alone and lacks a portion of them. The sample has about 350,000 clones, about 91% seen once; the top ten hold roughly 3.9%. V shed 6 bases, J shed 4 bases, and the junction held 9 bases outside the gene matches. The CDR3 runs 15 residues. A note on this clone: Its antigen is not identified.

Here the sequenced sample was peripheral blood, taken after recovery from COVID-19. V is TRBV5-3 and J is TRBJ2-1, with TRBD1 matching 8 bases. TRBV5-3 is annotated as an ORF whose role is uncertain. The sequence was obtained from a human donor who had recovered from COVID-19. CDR3 nucleotides: TGTGCCAGAATTAACCGGGACAGGTTATACAATGAGCAGTTCTTC. Its translation: CARINRDRLYNEQFF.